A single sample is the source of the 5 T cell receptor beta chains below, sequenced in a study of graft-versus-host responses after intestinal transplantation. The graft tissue was processed, and this released both intraepithelial and lamina propria lymphocytes. This table comes from immunoSEQ multiplex PCR, and its TCRdb copy is limited to in-frame clones, with some not included. The sample carries nearly 15,000 clones, about 60% recorded once. The material sequenced was ileum tissue, taken 524 days after transplant. The receptors come from a human patient who received an intestinal transplant, so some T cells may come from the graft donor.

V is TRBV7-9 and J is TRBJ1-2; 7 positions agree with TRBD1. This CDR3 has 13 amino acids. V gave up 5 bases and J gave up 6 bases; unmatched junction bases: 6. The germline V gene has CDR1 SEHNR and CDR2 FQNEAQ (reference sequence). The CDR3 reads CASSRIDRDGYTF. The CDR3, as DNA: TGTGCCAGCAGCCGTATCGACAGGGATGGCTACACCTTC.

This clone has a handful of counts. The V and J genes are TRBV4-3 and TRBJ2-3; tentative D call: TRBD2 (6 bases). Germline values: CDR1 LGHNA, CDR2 YSLEER. V gave up 1 base and J gave up 8 bases, with 13 bases separating them. There are 14 residues in the CDR3. CDR3 bases: TGCGCCAGCAGCCAAGGCACTAGCCTAGGTACGCAGTATTTT. It yields the protein CASSQGTSLGTQYF.

This clone has more than one count but fewer than ten. The chain joins TRBV5-4 to TRBJ2-7; 9 nucleotides line up with TRBD1. In germline, CDR1 is SGHNT, CDR2 YYREEE (reference sequence). The length of the CDR3 is 13 residues. With V trimmed by 4 bases and J by 6 bases, 5 bases remained unmatched. The CDR3 DNA reads TGTGCCAGCAGCCCCAGACAGGGGGGCGAGCAGTACTTC. Amino acids: CASSPRQGGEQYF.

The rearrangement links TRBV7-2 to TRBJ1-2; 7 positions match TRBD1. Germline assignment: CDR1 SGHTA and CDR2 FQGNSA. With 1 base clipped from V and 8 bases from J, the junction kept 10 bases outside the gene matches. This CDR3 region has 15 residues. In DNA form, the CDR3 reads TGTGCCAGCAGCTTAGATAGAGGGCAGGGGGGCGGCTACACCTTC. Protein: CASSLDRGQGGGYTF.

J is TRBJ2-5 and V is TRBV2; 7 bases are shared with TRBD1. Losses at the gene ends were 6 bases for V and 4 bases for J; bases not matched to a gene: 5. The CDR3 runs to 13 residues. Germline assignment: CDR1 SNHLY and CDR2 FYNNEI. As DNA, the CDR3 is TGTGCCAGCAGGGGACAGCGATCAGAGACCCAGTACTTC. Its protein is CASRGQRSETQYF.